In this sample, the clone carrying this T cell receptor (beta chain) turned up many times. The antigen remains unidentified. Germline V gene lookup returns CDR1 SGHAT and CDR2 FQNNGV. Trimming stripped 0 bases from V and 6 bases from J, with 11 bases between. This CDR3 comprises 15 residues. TCRdb reanalysed the 5' RACE reads using MiXCR and keeps one entry per CDR3 protein. This table holds some 21,000 distinct CDR3 sequences, under 8% found once. This entry belongs to a study of spatial heterogeneity in lung cancer. Overall study context: A strong correlation was found between TCR transcript counts in tumor regions and a T cell module score derived from matched bulk RNA-seq. Unique TCR and UMI combinations averaged more than ten appearances each in raw reads.

Overall study results and limits: Tumoral mutation counts were tracked by counts of expanded intratumoral alpha and beta TCRs. Estimated coverage of tumor T cells was around 6.9% for alpha and around 14% for beta chains.

Indicated time point: sample taken at primary tumor resection. No cells were sorted before sequencing. The whole RNA sequenced was extracted from tumor, nontumor lung or frozen PBMC. The chain carries TRBV11-2 and TRBJ2-2; D possibly corresponds to TRBD1 (6 bases). The clonotype was recovered from a male donor with early-stage non-small cell lung cancer. The sample consisted of lung tumor tissue, taken at surgery. The CDR3 protein is CASSLDRGTSGELFF. In DNA, the CDR3 is TGTGCCAGCAGCTTAGACAGGGGCACCTCCGGGGAGCTGTTTTTT.